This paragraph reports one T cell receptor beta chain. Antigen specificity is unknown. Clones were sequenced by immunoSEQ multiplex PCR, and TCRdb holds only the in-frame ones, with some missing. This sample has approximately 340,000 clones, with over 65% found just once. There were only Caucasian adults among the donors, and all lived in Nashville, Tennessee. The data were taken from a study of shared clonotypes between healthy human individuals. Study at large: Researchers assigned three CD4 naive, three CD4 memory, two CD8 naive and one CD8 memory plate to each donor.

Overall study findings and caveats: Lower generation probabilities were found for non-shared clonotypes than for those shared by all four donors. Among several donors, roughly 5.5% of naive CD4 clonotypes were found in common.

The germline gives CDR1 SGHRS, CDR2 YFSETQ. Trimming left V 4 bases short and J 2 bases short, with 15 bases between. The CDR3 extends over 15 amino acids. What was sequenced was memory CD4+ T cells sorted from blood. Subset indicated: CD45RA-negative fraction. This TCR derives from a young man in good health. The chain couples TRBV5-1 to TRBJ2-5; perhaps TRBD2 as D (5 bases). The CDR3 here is CASSPLAHQQETQYF. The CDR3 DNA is TGCGCCAGCAGCCCGCTAGCCCACCAACAAGAGACCCAGTACTTC.